The clone carrying this T cell receptor beta chain was recorded many times. RNA transcripts gave rise to amplified TCR beta CDR3 regions. First-round RT-PCR with HTBI primers amplified the TCR CDR3 region. TCRdb reprocessed the multiplex PCR reads with MiXCR, giving one entry per CDR3 protein. The data contain a few hundred thousand distinct CDR3 sequences, 35% to 55% of them singletons. The source of the sample is a study of T cells in Graves' hyperthyroidism and ophthalmopathy. The CDR3 has 15 amino acids. The germline gives CDR1 SQVTM, CDR2 ANQGSEA. V lost 7 bases and J 2 bases, leaving 21 bases between the germline ends.

The TCR originated in a woman aged 18-29 years with Graves' hyperthyroidism. V gene TRBV29-1 combines with J gene TRBJ2-7, with D maybe TRBD2 (6 bases). The material sequenced was peripheral blood or thyroid tissue (not recorded which). The CDR3 bases are TGCAGCGCCGCATTCCCGGGACTCACCACCTACGAGCAGTACTTC. Protein: CSAAFPGLTTYEQYF.